This T cell receptor beta chain is drawn from a study of cytomegalovirus exposure and HLA in healthy donors (dated by TCRdb to 2015 to 2018). Regarding the research as a whole: According to an earlier analysis of 550 to 750 of the donors, some 170 million T cells yielded approximately 120 million unique TCR beta sequences and approximately 300 Gb of sequence data. Roughly 5 DR-DQ haplotypes were handled as single units for association and clustering, since linkage in the cohort was strong. HLA typing covered class I and class II loci at four-digit resolution. The genetic ancestry cluster associated with self-reported Caucasian donors included roughly 84% of the roughly 410 genotyped donors. Every repertoire in the discovery cohort had been generated on one and the same sequencing platform. In addition to the first cohort of roughly 700 subjects, a separate validation cohort of about 120 different subjects was used. The T cell repertoires of 700 or so subjects were profiled by immunosequencing and related to cytomegalovirus serostatus. Typing coverage varied by locus: about 629-630 donors for A, B, C, DRB1 and DQB1; some 520 for DQA1; about 590 for DPA1; roughly 470 for DPB1. The study aimed to test whether signatures of past pathogen exposure could be identified by cataloging public T cell receptors. Donor age, sex, ethnicity and CMV serostatus were compiled alongside the repertoire data. In a later analysis, previously published TCR beta repertoires from 550 to 700 donors were re-analyzed and high-resolution HLA genotyping was added so that TCR occurrence patterns could be studied. On average, around 230,000 unique TCR beta nucleotide sequences were sequenced per donor among 398 genotyped donors of the cohort, with 15% to 20% of those sequences being non-productive. An earlier analysis of nearly 600 of the donors applied high-throughput TCR beta sequencing to assess whether each TCR beta V gene segment acted as functional or pseudogenic. An early release that covered 500 to 800 HLA-typed donors contained about 300 gigabases of sequencing data and 70 million to 100 million unique TCR sequences. A later genetic analysis used genome-wide SNP genotypes for about 60% of the roughly 700 donors, treating that subset as a discovery cohort. To predict cytomegalovirus infection status, the study brought together high-throughput TCR immunosequencing, statistical association of individual TCRs with disease status, and machine learning. In the later analysis, no new phenotypic data were used to find candidate immune exposures; instead, reliance was placed on TCR beta sequences and their occurrence across donors.

The library relied on the immunoSEQ multiplex PCR assay. A mixture of 60 forward primers for TCR Vbeta segments and 13 reverse primers for TCR Jbeta segments was used in the multiplex PCR. The CDR3 region of rearranged TCR beta genes was amplified from genomic DNA by a multiplex PCR assay. On the Illumina HiSeq System, the amplified TCR beta libraries were sequenced as 87-base-pair reads. The original methods were these. A later analysis counted 75 million to 100 million unique TCR beta chains across the 550 to 800 repertoires, and roughly 11 million of these chains were shared by at least two donors. To remove PCR and sequencing errors, raw reads were error-corrected and collapsed into unique sequences using a nearest-neighbor algorithm that merged closely related sequences. To assign V, D and J gene segments, CDR3 sequences were aligned to IMGT reference sequences. For a sequence to be retained, a match of at least six nucleotides to both a V gene segment and a J gene segment was required. A rearrangement counted as productive if the CDR3 had no stop codons and remained in frame with V and J, and every other rearrangement counted as non-productive. Following IMGT convention, CDR3 was defined as the stretch from the second conserved V-encoded cysteine up to the conserved J-encoded phenylalanine. The earlier analysis of roughly 590 of the donors excluded sequences that lacked an unambiguous match to a single V gene segment. An earlier analysis of fewer than 650 of the donors classified V segments as functional when productive rearrangements were above 56.7% and as segregating when the standard deviation between donors was above 5%. A statistical classification framework was developed to diagnose cytomegalovirus status using the catalog of TCR beta chain sequences. In a later analysis, TCR nucleotide sequences were compared against IMGT/GENE-DB human TR gene sequences so that V and J genes could be assigned. In a later analysis, CDR3 sequences and most-parsimonious VDJ recombination scenarios were assigned using the TCRdist pipeline. In a later analysis, each TCR beta chain was defined by its CDR3 amino acid sequence together with its V-gene family, and reads lacking a unique V-gene family were excluded. To address suspected cross-contamination and a sequencing artifact, a later analysis removed approximately 600 highly shared, low-generation-probability nucleotide sequences. In a later analysis, a clonal expansion index was calculated for each public chain from normalized within-repertoire ranks of inferred template counts. A later analysis computed generation probabilities with a VDJ recombination model fitted to out-of-frame rearrangements, and checked the results against IGoR. A later analysis scored TCR-TCR, TCR-HLA and TCR-CMV co-occurrence with hypergeometric tests, applying a repertoire-size bias correction to TCR pairs. To estimate false discovery rates, a later analysis permuted the HLA or CMV assignments 20 times. In a later analysis, co-occurring TCRs were grouped using DBSCAN, with TCRdist sequence similarity added in when clustering inside HLA-allele-positive subsets. Repertoires with fewer than 30,000 or more than 120,000 public chains, plus five repertoires with anomalous nucleotide sharing, were excluded from co-occurrence clustering. Imported from immuneACCESS, the table was reduced by TCRdb to in-frame sequences with V and J called. These copies leave out some clones; in studies compared against another copy, an unresolved V gene accounts for under half, and the cause of the remainder is not known. The DNA was the basis for D and trimming; V, J and clone size are from that table. The sample yields roughly 190,000 clones; roughly 77% were counted once. The ten biggest clones cover roughly 3.1% of the sample.

As regards this clone: Its antigen remains undetermined. No base quality information exists; no much larger clone differs at one position.

In total, over 600 healthy bone marrow donors made up the cohort. At the time of sampling, every cohort member was nominally healthy, though immune exposures that went unrecorded were likely present. The donor was CMV seropositive and belonged to the group of 250 to 300 seropositive cohort members. Each donor provided a peripheral blood sample, and peripheral blood mononuclear cells were used for TCR beta sequencing. The Qiagen DNeasy Blood Extraction Kit was used to extract genomic DNA from the blood cell samples. The trim is 5 bases for V and 2 bases for J, with a gap of 10 bases between the germline ends. The CDR3 runs 14 residues from the cysteine to the phenylalanine. The sequence is cut down to CDR3 DNA, 42 bases in frame from base 1. The germline V gene specifies MNHEY as CDR1 and SVGAGI as CDR2. What the study reported, not specific to this receptor: In a later analysis, HLA-associated TCR beta chains were found to be more clonally expanded and to have lower generation probabilities than equally common non-associated chains. Sequencing depth was assumed to be roughly uniform across donors in the presence/absence analyses, though that assumption may not hold. For the cohort, immune exposure information was limited to CMV serostatus. It was suggested by the authors that the approach could potentially be generalized to other disease states and immunological phenotypes. Some IMGT-functional V segments, including TRBV6-2 and TRBV6-3, could not be distinguished by the 87-base-pair reads and were therefore excluded. Only TCR beta chains were sequenced in this cohort, and the absence of alpha or paired-chain data limited detectable features. Because counts were too low, roughly 18 rarely observed V segments, including chromosome 9 orphons, were left out of the earlier analysis of 587 of the donors. Cytomegalovirus status was reported to be diagnosed by the classifier with high specificity and sensitivity in both the original and validation cohorts. Across donors, most TCR sequences were observed very rarely, whereas some public TCRs were present in many individuals. A total of 164 TCR beta chains were listed by the study as associated with cytomegalovirus. Several of the top co-occurrence clusters appeared to be linked to parvovirus B19, influenza, CMV and Epstein-Barr virus, according to a later analysis. A cluster of highly shared sequence variants was judged likely to be a technical artifact of the sequencing pipeline. Linkage disequilibrium might explain the correlated functional status among segregating V segments, but an unknown experimental factor could not be ruled out. In a later analysis, the rate of TCR association differed among HLA loci, with DRB1 alleles having the most associated TCRs and HLA-C alleles having the fewest. Because HLA typing was missing for some donors at each locus, association tests included only the typed subset. At a false discovery rate of 0.05, a later analysis linked roughly 17,000 TCR beta sequences to specific HLA alleles. In a later genetic analysis, fewer N-insertions in productive TCRs were reported among donors in an Asian-associated ancestry cluster than the roughly 670-donor mean. A further reported finding was that TCR beta sequences accurately predicted the HLA-A and HLA-B alleles for most subjects in the first cohort. An earlier analysis of several hundred of the donors showed that most TCR beta V segments appeared in productive rearrangements either about 90% or about 30% of the time, which broadly matched IMGT annotations. Strong co-occurrence of HLA alleles, especially DR and DQ, made assigning TCR associations to individual alleles difficult. In vitro tests confirmed that a few of the cytomegalovirus-associated TCR beta chains recognize cytomegalovirus antigens. A later analysis found that most CMV-associated TCR beta chains appeared HLA-restricted, with HLA associations seemingly driven largely by CMV exposure. A later genetic analysis associated a missense DCLRE1C variant with V-gene and J-gene trimming of TCR beta chains, and an independent cohort replicated the association.

The source material was PBMCs. Recombination connected TRBV6-5 to TRBJ2-4; no D gene is confidently identified. This receptor was obtained from a man in his forties or fifties in good health and CMV-seropositive. The DNA is as follows: TGTGCCAGCAGTCCCTCCGCGCCCAAAAACATTCAGTACTTC. This gives the protein CASSPSAPKNIQYF.